This TCR beta chain was identified during a study of blood T cell repertoires in COVID-19. The overall study: Acute and convalescent COVID-19 specimens originated in the United States, Italy and Spain. T cells, B-cell-depleted T cells, or PBMCs supplied cDNA or gDNA.

Source study methods: Reference gene primers were amplified, and this amplification served to estimate nucleated cell counts. Using immunoSEQ multiplex PCR, the repertoire was profiled, and TCRdb retains in-frame clones only, with some absent. V and J calls and clone size follow that table, whereas D and trimming were derived from the DNA. The sample lists fewer than 45,000 clones; around four fifths were seen once. A note on this clone: This specimen includes other DNA sequences encoding the same CDR3.

Deletions cut 0 bases from V and 4 bases from J, with 7 bases between. Per germline, CDR1 SGDLS and CDR2 YYNGEE. The CDR3 runs to 14 residues. This rearrangement joins TRBV9 to TRBJ2-2; perhaps TRBD2 as D (5 bases). The sequenced sample consisted of peripheral blood. The receptor comes from a human donor in a cohort sampled during active COVID-19. As DNA, the CDR3 is TGTGCCAGCAGCGTAGGAGGAGGCACCGGGGAGCTGTTTTTT. This encodes CASSVGGGTGELFF.